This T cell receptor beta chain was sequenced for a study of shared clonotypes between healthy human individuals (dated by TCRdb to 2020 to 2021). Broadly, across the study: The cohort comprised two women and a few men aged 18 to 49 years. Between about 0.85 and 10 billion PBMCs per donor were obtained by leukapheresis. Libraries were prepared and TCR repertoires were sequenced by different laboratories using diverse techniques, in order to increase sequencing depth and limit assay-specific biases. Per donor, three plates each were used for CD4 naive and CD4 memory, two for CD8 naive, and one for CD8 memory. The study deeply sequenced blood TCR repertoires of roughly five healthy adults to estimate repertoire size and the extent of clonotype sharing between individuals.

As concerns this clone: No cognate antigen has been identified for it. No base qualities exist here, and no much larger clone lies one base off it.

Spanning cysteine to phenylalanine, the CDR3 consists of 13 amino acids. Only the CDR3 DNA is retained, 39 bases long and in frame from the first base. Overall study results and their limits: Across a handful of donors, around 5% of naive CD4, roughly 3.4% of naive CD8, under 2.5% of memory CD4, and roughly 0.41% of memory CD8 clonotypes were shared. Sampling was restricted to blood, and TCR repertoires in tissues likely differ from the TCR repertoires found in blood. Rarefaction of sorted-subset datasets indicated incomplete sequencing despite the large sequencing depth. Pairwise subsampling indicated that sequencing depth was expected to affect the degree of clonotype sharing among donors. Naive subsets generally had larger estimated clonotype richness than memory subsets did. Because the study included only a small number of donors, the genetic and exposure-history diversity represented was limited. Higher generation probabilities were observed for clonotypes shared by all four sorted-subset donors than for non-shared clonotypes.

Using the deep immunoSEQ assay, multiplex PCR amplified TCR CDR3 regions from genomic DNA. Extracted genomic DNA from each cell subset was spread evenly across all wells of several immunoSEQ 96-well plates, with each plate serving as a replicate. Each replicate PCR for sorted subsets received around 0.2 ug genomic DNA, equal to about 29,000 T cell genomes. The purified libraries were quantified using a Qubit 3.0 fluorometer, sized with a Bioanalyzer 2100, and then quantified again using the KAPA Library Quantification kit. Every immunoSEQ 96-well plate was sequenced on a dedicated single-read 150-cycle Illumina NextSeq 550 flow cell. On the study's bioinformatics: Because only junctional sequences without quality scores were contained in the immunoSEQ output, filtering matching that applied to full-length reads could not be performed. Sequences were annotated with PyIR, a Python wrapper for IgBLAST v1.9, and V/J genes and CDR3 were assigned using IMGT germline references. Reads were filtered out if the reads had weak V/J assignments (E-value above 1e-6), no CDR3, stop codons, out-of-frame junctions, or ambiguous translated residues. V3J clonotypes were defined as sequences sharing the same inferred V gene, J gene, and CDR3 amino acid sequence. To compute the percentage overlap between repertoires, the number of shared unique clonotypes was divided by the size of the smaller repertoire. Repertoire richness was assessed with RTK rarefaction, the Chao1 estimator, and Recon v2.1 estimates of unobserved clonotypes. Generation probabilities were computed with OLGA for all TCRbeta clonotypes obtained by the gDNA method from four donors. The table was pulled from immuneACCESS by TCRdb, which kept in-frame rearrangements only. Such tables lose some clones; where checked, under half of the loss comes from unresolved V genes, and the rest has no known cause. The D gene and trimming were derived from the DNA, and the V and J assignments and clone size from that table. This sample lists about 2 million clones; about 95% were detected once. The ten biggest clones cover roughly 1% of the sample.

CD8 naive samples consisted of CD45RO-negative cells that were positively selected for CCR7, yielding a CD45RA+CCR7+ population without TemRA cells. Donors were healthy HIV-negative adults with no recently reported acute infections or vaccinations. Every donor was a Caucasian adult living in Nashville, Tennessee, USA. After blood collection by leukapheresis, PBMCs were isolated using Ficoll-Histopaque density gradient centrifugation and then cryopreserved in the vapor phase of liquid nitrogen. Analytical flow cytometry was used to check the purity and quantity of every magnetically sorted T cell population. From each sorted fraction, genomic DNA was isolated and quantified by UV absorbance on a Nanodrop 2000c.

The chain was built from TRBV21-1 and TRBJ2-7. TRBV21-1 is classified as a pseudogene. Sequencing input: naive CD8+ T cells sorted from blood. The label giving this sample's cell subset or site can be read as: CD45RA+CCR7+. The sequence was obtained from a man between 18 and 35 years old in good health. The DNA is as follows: TGTGCCAGCAAAGTCAGGGGGGGTTACGAGCAGTACTTC. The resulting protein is CASKVRGGYEQYF.